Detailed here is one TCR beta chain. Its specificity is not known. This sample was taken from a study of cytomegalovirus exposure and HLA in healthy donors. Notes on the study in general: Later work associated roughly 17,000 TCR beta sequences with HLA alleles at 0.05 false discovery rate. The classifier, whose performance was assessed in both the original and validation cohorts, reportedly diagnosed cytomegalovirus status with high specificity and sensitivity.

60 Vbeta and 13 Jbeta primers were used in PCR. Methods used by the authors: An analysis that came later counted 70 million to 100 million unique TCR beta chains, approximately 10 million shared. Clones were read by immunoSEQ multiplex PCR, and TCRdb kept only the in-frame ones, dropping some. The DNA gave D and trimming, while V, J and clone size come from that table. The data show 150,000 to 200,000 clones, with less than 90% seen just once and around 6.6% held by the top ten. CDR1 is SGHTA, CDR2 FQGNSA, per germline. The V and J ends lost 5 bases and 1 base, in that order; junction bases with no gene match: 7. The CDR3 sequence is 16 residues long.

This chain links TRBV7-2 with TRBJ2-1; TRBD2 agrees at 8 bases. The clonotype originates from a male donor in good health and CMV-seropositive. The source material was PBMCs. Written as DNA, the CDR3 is TGTGCCAGCAGCCCCAGCGGGAGAGGGTCCTACAATGAGCAGTTCTTC. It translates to CASSPSGRGSYNEQFF.